The 25 T cell receptor beta chains below all came from one sample that was sequenced in a study of blood T cell repertoires in COVID-19. TCRdb's copy holds only in-frame clones and misses some; the assay was immunoSEQ multiplex PCR. The sample shows about 140,000 clones, approximately 79% of them seen only once. The sample comprised PBMCs or T cells enriched from blood (not recorded which). These receptors were taken from a woman between 50 and 59 years old who had recovered from COVID-19.

This clone was counted many times. J is TRBJ1-6 and V is TRBV11-2, with 7 positions matching TRBD1. V gave up 0 bases and J gave up 7 bases; unmatched junction bases: 6. CDR1 is SGHAT and CDR2 is FQNNGV in the germline V gene. The CDR3 sequence is 16 residues long. CDR3 sequence: CASSLEGTAGNSPLHF. The CDR3 DNA is TGTGCCAGCAGCTTAGAAGGGACAGCAGGGAATTCACCCCTCCACTTT.

The chain carries TRBV7-9 and TRBJ2-3; weak D call: TRBD2 (6 bases). The CDR3 extends over 16 amino acids. CDR1 and CDR2 (germline): SEHNR, FQNEAQ (reference sequence). V lost 3 bases, J lost 2 bases, and 15 bases lay in between. The CDR3 here is CASSFLISGVTDTQYF. The CDR3 DNA reads as TGTGCCAGCAGCTTCTTAATTAGCGGAGTCACAGATACGCAGTATTTT.

This CDR3 is CSASRQGGNTEAFF. In nucleotides, the CDR3 is TGCAGTGCTAGTAGACAGGGAGGGAACACTGAAGCTTTCTTT. The chain has TRBV20-1 and TRBJ1-1, with 7 bases fitting TRBD1. Germline V gene lookup returns CDR1 DFQATT and CDR2 SNEGSKA (reference sequence). Unmatched junction bases numbered 5, after V lost 3 bases and J lost 1 base. The CDR3 contains 14 residues.

V and J are TRBV30 and TRBJ2-5; no definite D call. With 4 bases removed from V and 5 bases from J, the gap between germline ends came to 14 bases. The length of the CDR3 is 13 residues. Germline V gene lookup returns CDR1 GTSNPN and CDR2 SVGIG (reference sequence). This CDR3 reads CAWTRRLRETQYF. CDR3 bases: TGTGCCTGGACTAGAAGATTAAGGGAGACCCAGTACTTC.

The chain is built from TRBV28 and TRBJ2-1, with a possible D match to TRBD2 (7 bases). V was shortened by 3 bases and J by 6 bases, with 18 bases between the two germline ends. CDR1 is MDHEN, CDR2 SYDVKM, per germline. The CDR3 extends over 16 amino acids. The CDR3 region is CASSFTGRGRGNEQFF. The CDR3 DNA reads TGTGCCAGCAGTTTTACGGGGAGGGGGAGGGGCAATGAGCAGTTCTTC.

In its sample, this clone ranks as medium-sized. The V gene is TRBV29-1, the J gene TRBJ2-7; D is perhaps TRBD1 (6 bases). From germline, CDR1 is SQVTM and CDR2 ANQGSEA. Deletions cut 4 bases from V and 3 bases from J, with 19 bases between. The CDR3 has 15 amino acids. This chain's CDR3 is CSVVAQGPSLYEQYF. CDR3 nucleotide sequence: TGCAGCGTTGTTGCCCAGGGGCCATCCCTCTACGAGCAGTACTTC.

The V call is TRBV28, the J call TRBJ1-2, with no clear D. This CDR3 has 13 residues. Germline V CDR1 and CDR2: MDHEN, SYDVKM. Trimming removed 5 bases from V and 1 base from J, with 8 bases in between. CDR3 loop: CASSPPLNYGYTF. For the CDR3, the DNA is TGTGCCAGCAGTCCCCCCCTTAACTATGGCTACACCTTC.

V is TRBV7-2 and J is TRBJ1-1; possible D gene TRBD1, 5 bases. Germline V gene data show CDR1 as SGHTA and CDR2 as FQGNSA. The CDR3 has 13 amino acids. Trimming cost V 4 bases and J 4 bases, with 10 bases left between them. This CDR3 reads CASSSQGGTEAFF. The CDR3 region has the DNA TGTGCCAGCAGCTCTCAGGGCGGCACTGAAGCTTTCTTT. The full variable domain, in which reference TRBV7-2 and TRBJ1-1 provide the parts outside the CDR3, is GAGVSQSPSNKVTEKGKDVELRCDPISGHTALYWYRQSLGQGLEFLIYFQGNSAPDKSGLPSDRFSAERTGGSVSTLTIQRTQQEDSAVYLCASSSQGGTEAFFGQGTRLTVV.

V is TRBV20-1 and J is TRBJ1-2; D is possibly TRBD1 (6 bases). This CDR3 is built from 11 residues. Deletions cut 6 bases from V and 8 bases from J, with 13 bases between. Germline lookup yields CDR1 DFQATT and CDR2 SNEGSKA (reference sequence). This CDR3 reads CSATQGRGYTF. The CDR3 coding sequence is TGCAGTGCGACCCAGGGGAGAGGCTACACCTTC.

V usage is TRBV27 and J usage is TRBJ2-3, with D possibly TRBD1 on 5 matching bases. The germline V gene has CDR1 MNHEY and CDR2 SMNVEV (reference sequence). The CDR3 is 12 residues long. The V end lost 6 bases, the J end lost 6 bases, and 10 bases lay between the germline ends. For the CDR3, the DNA is TGTGCCAGCAGCACGCAGGGTGATACGCAGTATTTT. Its translation: CASSTQGDTQYF.

This chain connects TRBV18 to TRBJ1-5; D unresolved. From germline, CDR1 is KGHSH and CDR2 LQKENI. This CDR3 region has 17 residues. V lost 1 base and J lost 3, with 16 bases in between. CDR3 coding DNA: TGTGCCAGCTCACCACGGGCCGAACCCAAAGACAATCAGCCCCAGCATTTT. It codes for CASSPRAEPKDNQPQHF.

The rearrangement uses TRBV7-9 and TRBJ2-7, with a tentative D call TRBD2 (5 bases). V was cut by 5 bases and J by 2 bases, with 16 bases left in between. Germline V CDR1 and CDR2: SEHNR, FQNEAQ (reference sequence). This CDR3 is built from 15 residues. The CDR3 protein is CASSPPTGVPYEQYF. As DNA, the CDR3 is TGTGCCAGCAGCCCCCCAACCGGGGTTCCCTACGAGCAGTACTTC.

CDR3 nucleotide sequence: TGTGCCAGCAGGCACTCAACGGACACGAGCTCCTACGAGCAGTACTTC. Protein sequence: CASRHSTDTSSYEQYF. The chain employs TRBV27 and TRBJ2-7, with a possible D match to TRBD1 (5 bases). The V gene lost 6 bases and the J gene lost 0 bases, with 18 bases spanning the gap. The CDR3 totals 16 residues. CDR1 MNHEY and CDR2 SMNVEV come from the germline V gene (reference sequence).

This clone was picked up many times. The chain joins TRBV11-3 to TRBJ2-5; the match to TRBD2 covers 13 bases. CDR3 size: 19 residues. Germline V gene lookup returns CDR1 SGHNT and CDR2 YENEEA. The ends lost 1 base at V and 0 bases at J; junction bases unmatched: 8. The CDR3 is CASSLGGLAGATYQETQYF. The DNA of the CDR3 is TGTGCCAGCAGCTTAGGAGGACTAGCGGGGGCTACGTACCAAGAGACCCAGTACTTC.

The chain combines TRBV9 with TRBJ1-5; D is undetermined. CDR3 length equals 15 residues. The V gene's germline CDR1 is SGDLS and CDR2 YYNGEE. Trimming pared 4 bases from V and 0 bases from J, leaving 11 bases between. CDR3 protein: CASSPTPNSNQPQHF. CDR3 nucleotides: TGTGCCAGCAGCCCTACCCCGAATAGCAATCAGCCCCAGCATTTT.

The chain carries TRBV7-8 and TRBJ2-3; no firm D call. V was clipped by 5 bases and J by 2 bases, with 5 bases between them. In germline, CDR1 is SGHVS, CDR2 FQNEAQ. This CDR3 spans 12 amino acids. The chain's CDR3 is CASSPHTDTQYF. CDR3 sequence (DNA): TGTGCCAGCAGCCCACACACAGATACGCAGTATTTT.

This chain connects TRBV27 to TRBJ2-2; D is undetermined. The CDR3 is 13 residues long. V lost 2 bases to trimming and J lost 8 bases, with 9 bases between them. CDR1 and CDR2 from the germline V gene are MNHEY and SMNVEV (reference sequence). DNA of the CDR3: TGTGCCAGCAGTTTAGGGCTAAATGGGGAGCTGTTTTTT. It translates to CASSLGLNGELFF.

J is TRBJ1-5 and V is TRBV27, with 8 positions matching TRBD1. This CDR3 has 14 amino acids. With 6 bases clipped from V and 5 bases from J, the junction kept 6 bases outside the gene matches. Germline assignment: CDR1 MNHEY and CDR2 SMNVEV (reference sequence). The CDR3 nucleotides are TGTGCCAGCAGGGGGACAGGCGGGCATCAGCCCCAGCATTTT. Protein: CASRGTGGHQPQHF.

The chain combines TRBV9 with TRBJ1-1, with D possibly TRBD1 on 6 matching bases. This CDR3 is 14 amino acids long. Trimming pared 3 bases from V and 4 bases from J, leaving 13 bases between. CDR1 and CDR2 (germline): SGDLS, YYNGEE. CDR3 in amino acids: CASSATGRLTEAFF. CDR3 in DNA: TGTGCCAGCAGCGCCACAGGGAGACTCACTGAAGCTTTCTTT. Together with reference TRBV9 and TRBJ1-1, the CDR3 gives the full variable domain: DSGVTQTPKHLITATGQRVTLRCSPRSGDLSVYWYQQSLDQGLQFLIQYYNGEERAKGNILERFSAQQFPDLHSELNLSSLELGDSALYFCASSATGRLTEAFFGQGTRLTVV.

The chain uses TRBV11-1 and TRBJ2-3; TRBD1 aligns across 9 bases. V shed 1 base and J 2 bases; nucleotides not matched to a gene: 4. The CDR3 is made up of 16 amino acids. Per germline, CDR1 SGHAT and CDR2 FQDESV (reference sequence). CDR3 nucleotides: TGTGCCAGCAGCTTAGACAGGGGGCTATACACAGATACGCAGTATTTT. Translating it yields CASSLDRGLYTDTQYF.

The chain carries TRBV6-5 and TRBJ1-1; a weak D match, TRBD1 (6 bases). Per germline, CDR1 MNHEY and CDR2 SVGAGI. The V and J ends lost 5 bases and 4 bases respectively, with 17 bases between them. The CDR3 is made up of 15 amino acids. The CDR3 is CASSTEVQGTTEAFF. The DNA of the CDR3 is TGTGCCAGCAGTACTGAGGTACAGGGAACCACTGAAGCTTTCTTT.

This clone was observed a few times. The J gene is TRBJ2-7, the V gene TRBV3-1 (or the pseudogene TRBV3-2); TRBD2 aligns across 10 bases. Germline CDR1 and CDR2: LGHDT and YNNKEL (reference sequence). Losses at the gene ends were 1 base for V and 2 bases for J; bases not matched to a gene: 2. This CDR3 is built from 15 residues. This chain's CDR3 is CASSQALAGAYEQYF. The CDR3 coding sequence is TGTGCCAGCAGCCAAGCGCTAGCGGGGGCCTACGAGCAGTACTTC.

This rearrangement joins TRBV7-9 to TRBJ2-3; 9 nucleotides align to TRBD2. The ends lost 3 bases at V and 5 bases at J; junction bases unmatched: 9. Germline CDR1 and CDR2: SEHNR and FQNEAQ (reference sequence). CDR3 size: 16 residues. Written as DNA, the CDR3 is TGTGCCAGCAGCTTCGGGCGTAGCGGGAGTAGAGATACGCAGTATTTT. It yields the protein CASSFGRSGSRDTQYF.

The genes are TRBV19 and TRBJ2-3, with TRBD1 matching over 11 bases. From germline, CDR1 is LNHDA and CDR2 SQIVND (reference sequence). Germline trimming cut 6 bases from V and 6 bases from J; bases unmatched to any gene: 11. CDR3 length: 16 amino acids. CDR3 coding DNA: TGTGCCAGTAGGGATCCCCGGGACAGGGGGTGGGATACGCAGTATTTT. It yields the protein CASRDPRDRGWDTQYF.

This clone was recorded once. The J gene is TRBJ1-2, the V gene TRBV20-1; no clear D. The CDR3 is made up of 11 amino acids. CDR1 and CDR2 (germline): DFQATT, SNEGSKA (reference sequence). V gave up 4 bases and J gave up 4 bases, with 7 bases separating them. The CDR3 here is CSATTSYGYTF. The DNA for the CDR3 is TGCAGTGCTACTACGTCCTATGGCTACACCTTC.